What follows are 26 T cell receptor beta chains derived from one specimen sequenced in a study of T-cell memory formation after mild COVID-19. TCRdb used MiXCR to reprocess the 5' RACE reads, holding one entry per CDR3 protein. The data hold under 350,000 distinct CDR3 sequences, with 15% to 20% observed a single time. Sequencing was done on a sample of PBMCs or a T cell subset sorted from them (not recorded which). The receptors originated from a man aged 18 to 30 who had mild COVID-19 (a few samples of this study predate the infection). Cell type and time point are not known.

This clonotype was seen only a few times. This chain joins TRBV7-9 and TRBJ2-2; tentatively, D is TRBD1 or TRBD2 (6 bases each). From germline, CDR1 is SEHNR and CDR2 FQNEAQ (reference sequence). The CDR3 has 16 residues. V was cut by 1 base and J by 0 bases, with 9 bases left in between. As DNA, the CDR3 is TGTGCCAGCAGCTTAGAGGAGGGGGCGAACACCGGGGAGCTGTTTTTT. It is translated as CASSLEEGANTGELFF.

J is TRBJ2-7 and V is TRBV5-6, with 8 bases aligning to TRBD2. The CDR3 covers 15 residues. Per germline, CDR1 SGHDT and CDR2 YYEEEE. V shed 3 bases, J shed 3 bases, and the junction held 8 bases outside the gene matches. This chain's CDR3 is CASSSGGAGYYEQYF. Here the CDR3 DNA reads TGTGCCAGCAGCTCGGGGGGGGCAGGATACTACGAGCAGTACTTC.

J is TRBJ1-2 and V is TRBV12-3 or TRBV12-4; a possible D gene is TRBD1 (5 bases). The length of the CDR3 is 15 residues. Trimming left V 5 bases short and J 7 bases short, with 20 bases between. The CDR3 nucleotides read TGTGCCAGCAGTCTGCGCGGGGGGGGGATCGCTGGCTACACCTTC. Its protein is CASSLRGGGIAGYTF.

J is TRBJ2-7 and V is TRBV5-1; D may be TRBD2 (5 bases). Trimming left V 0 bases short and J 0 bases short, with 7 bases between. Germline values: CDR1 SGHRS, CDR2 YFSETQ. This CDR3 has 14 residues. The CDR3 spells CASSLERSSYEQYF. CDR3 in DNA: TGCGCCAGCAGCTTGGAGCGGAGCTCCTACGAGCAGTACTTC.

This clonotype has a handful of counts. The chain employs TRBV5-1 and TRBJ2-5; 8 nucleotides agree with TRBD2. The CDR3 spans 15 residues. Trimming took 3 bases from V and 1 from J; bases not matched to a gene: 5. CDR1 and CDR2 (germline): SGHRS, YFSETQ. CDR3 bases: TGCGCCAGCAGCTCCGTAGCGGGGCTCCAAGAGACCCAGTACTTC. Protein product: CASSSVAGLQETQYF.

The chain uses TRBV6-5 and TRBJ2-3; D unresolved. Germline values: CDR1 MNHEY, CDR2 SVGAGI. Trimming left V 6 bases short and J 1 base short, with 20 bases between. The CDR3 has 17 residues. The CDR3 reads CASRHLGIRSGTDTQYF. The CDR3 DNA sequence: TGTGCCAGCAGGCACCTGGGAATCAGGTCCGGCACAGATACGCAGTATTTT.

The chain joins TRBV12-3 or TRBV12-4 to TRBJ2-2; D remains unclear. Trimming removed 5 bases at V and 0 bases at J, with 13 bases between. The CDR3 contains 16 residues. CDR3 residues: CASSNHSPANTGELFF. The CDR3 region has the DNA TGTGCCAGCAGTAACCACAGTCCCGCGAACACCGGGGAGCTGTTTTTT.

This clonotype was seen only a few times. The J gene is TRBJ1-2, the V gene TRBV2, with D unresolved. Germline-derived CDR1 and CDR2 are SNHLY and FYNNEI. This CDR3 spans 13 amino acids. The V gene lost 2 bases and the J gene lost 8 bases, with 12 bases spanning the gap. The CDR3 DNA is TGTGCCAGCAGTGAAATAAACAGCGGGGGCTACACCTTC. Protein sequence: CASSEINSGGYTF.

The gene calls are TRBV24-1 and TRBJ2-1; D is perhaps TRBD1 (7 bases). The CDR3 length is 17 residues. The germline CDR1 and CDR2 sequences are KGHDR and SFDVKD. V was clipped by 0 bases and J by 2 bases, with 13 bases between them. The CDR3 nucleotides are TGTGCCACCAGTGATTTGCGGACAGGAGGGGCCTACAATGAGCAGTTCTTC. It encodes CATSDLRTGGAYNEQFF.

The chain joins TRBV5-5 to TRBJ2-5; weak D call: TRBD2 (7 bases). Germline loops: CDR1 SGHKS, CDR2 YYEKEE (reference sequence). The ends were cut back, 0 bases at V and 6 bases at J, with 18 bases in the middle. The CDR3 sequence is 16 residues long. The CDR3 coding sequence is TGTGCCAGCAGCTTGGCCGAGGGGGGGTTCAGTAAGACCCAGTACTTC. This codes for CASSLAEGGFSKTQYF.

There are many counts of this clonotype. The chain has TRBV7-3 and TRBJ2-1; 10 bases are shared with TRBD2. The CDR3 totals 16 residues. CDR1 and CDR2 (germline): SGHTA, FQGTGA. With V trimmed by 6 bases and J by 0 bases, 5 bases remained unmatched. The CDR3 DNA is TGTGCCAGCAGTCGTAGCGGGGGGAGCTCCTACAATGAGCAGTTCTTC. Translated: CASSRSGGSSYNEQFF.

This clonotype was detected a few times. The J gene is TRBJ1-1, the V gene TRBV5-1, with TRBD1 identical over 9 bases. V lost 3 bases to trimming and J lost 4 bases; unmatched junction nucleotides: 7. Germline values: CDR1 SGHRS, CDR2 YFSETQ. The CDR3 sequence is 15 residues long. The CDR3 protein is CASSSTGGESTEAFF. The DNA of the CDR3 is TGCGCCAGCAGCTCCACAGGGGGCGAGAGCACTGAAGCTTTCTTT. Combining the CDR3 with reference TRBV5-1 and TRBJ1-1 gives the whole variable domain KAGVTQTPRYLIKTRGQQVTLSCSPISGHRSVSWYQQTPGQGLQFLFEYFSETQRNKGNFPGRFSGRQFSNSRSEMNVSTLELGDSALYLCASSSTGGESTEAFFGQGTRLTVV.

Many counts were recorded for this clonotype. This rearrangement joins TRBV7-2 to TRBJ1-2, with D hard to call. This CDR3 contains 13 residues. Germline V gene sequence: CDR1 SGHTA, CDR2 FQGNSA. The V end was cut by 7 bases, the J end by 4 bases, with 13 bases between. CDR3 sequence (DNA): TGTGCCAGCACCCCCTCGGGTCGCTATGGCTACACCTTC. Translated: CASTPSGRYGYTF.

This clonotype was detected ten times or more. J is TRBJ2-3 and V is TRBV7-9; D not resolved. Germline lookup yields CDR1 SEHNR and CDR2 FQNEAQ (reference sequence). This CDR3 has 14 amino acids. The ends were cut back, 9 bases at V and 1 base at J, with 14 bases in the middle. The CDR3 sequence: CASRLSSGTDTQYF. As DNA, the CDR3 is TGTGCCAGTAGGCTCAGCTCCGGCACAGATACGCAGTATTTT. The whole variable domain, filled in from reference TRBV7-9 and TRBJ2-3, reads DTGVSQNPRHKITKRGQNVTFRCDPISEHNRLYWYRQTLGQGPEFLTYFQNEAQLEKSRLLSDRFSAERPKGSFSTLEIQRTEQGDSAMYLCASRLSSGTDTQYFGPGTRLTVL.

This chain links TRBV6-1 with TRBJ1-2; D not resolved. This CDR3 is 12 amino acids long. The V end lost 8 bases, the J end lost 4 bases, and 11 bases lay between the germline ends. The germline V gene has CDR1 MNHNS and CDR2 SASEGT. CDR3: CASGGQTYGYTF. CDR3 DNA sequence: TGTGCCAGCGGCGGGCAGACCTATGGCTACACCTTC.

This chain uses TRBV3-1 with TRBJ2-1; D is perhaps TRBD1 or TRBD2 (5 bases each). V was pared by 1 base and J by 12 bases, with 13 bases between. The germline V gene encodes CDR1 LGHDT and CDR2 YNNKEL (reference sequence). CDR3 size: 13 residues. The CDR3 region is CASSQAGPQGQFF. The CDR3 coding sequence is TGTGCCAGCAGCCAAGCGGGGCCGCAGGGGCAGTTCTTC.

This clonotype appeared a few times. The chain has TRBV4-1 and TRBJ1-5; TRBD1 might be the D (5 bases). The CDR3 has 15 amino acids. With 2 bases removed from V and 4 bases from J, the gap between germline ends came to 12 bases. CDR1 and CDR2 (germline): MGHRA, YSYEKL. The CDR3 here is CASSQLTAANQPQHF. CDR3 DNA sequence: TGCGCCAGCAGCCAATTGACAGCCGCAAATCAGCCCCAGCATTTT.

Only a few counts were recorded for this clonotype. This chain connects TRBV12-3 or TRBV12-4 to TRBJ2-3; D is uncertain. The V gene lost 8 bases and the J gene lost 2 bases, with 14 bases spanning the gap. The CDR3 runs 14 residues. CDR3 nucleotides: TGTGCCAGCGCTGACGGTCGGTTCACAGATACGCAGTATTTT. Its translation: CASADGRFTDTQYF.

The chain employs TRBV4-3 and TRBJ2-5; 15 nucleotides agree with TRBD2. The length of the CDR3 is 16 residues. The germline CDR1 and CDR2 sequences are LGHNA and YSLEER. J was trimmed by 5 bases and V by 3 bases; bases with no gene match: 4. The CDR3 sequence is CASSQGLAGGAETQYF. The CDR3 nucleotides read TGCGCCAGCAGCCAGGGACTAGCGGGGGGTGCGGAGACCCAGTACTTC.

The J gene is TRBJ2-5, the V gene TRBV3-1, with 12 positions matching TRBD1. This CDR3 spans 17 amino acids. Germline assignment: CDR1 LGHDT and CDR2 YNNKEL (reference sequence). Trimming removed 2 bases from V and 5 bases from J; junction bases left unmatched: 9. This chain's CDR3 is CASSQRVGTGGMETQYF. The CDR3 nucleotides are TGTGCCAGCAGCCAAAGAGTCGGGACAGGGGGCATGGAGACCCAGTACTTC.

Comment on this clonotype: At one end, the junction sequence differs from germline, possibly due to a read error. V and J are TRBV5-1 and TRBJ2-7; TRBD1 matches 9 bases. From germline, CDR1 is SGHRS and CDR2 YFSETQ. The CDR3 runs 17 residues. This CDR3 is CASSLAGTGKPSHEQYF. CDR3 in DNA: TGCGCCAGCAGCTTGGCCGGGACAGGGAAACCCTCCCACGAGCAGTACTTC.

The V call is TRBV16, the J call TRBJ2-7, with 7 bases lining up with TRBD2. The V gene's germline CDR1 is KGHSY and CDR2 FQNENV. The CDR3 has 14 amino acids. This CDR3 is CASSQLSGDYDQYV. Here the CDR3 DNA reads TGTGCCAGCAGCCAATTGTCGGGGGACTACGATCAGTACGTC.

This clonotype was detected only a few times. CDR3 protein: CASSLFSGGPGEQFF. CDR3 bases: TGTGCCAGCAGCTTATTTAGCGGGGGGCCGGGTGAGCAGTTCTTC. The V call is TRBV7-3, the J call TRBJ2-1, with TRBD2 matching 10 bases. Trimming took 2 bases from V and 9 from J; bases not matched to a gene: 7. This CDR3 has 15 residues. CDR1 is SGHTA, CDR2 FQGTGA, per germline.

This clonotype was counted between two and nine times. This rearrangement joins TRBV29-1 to TRBJ2-1, with TRBD1 matching 7 bases. Germline CDR1 is SQVTM and CDR2 is ANQGSEA. The junction had 5 bases not matched to a gene; V was cut back by 6 bases and J by 6 bases. CDR3 length: 12 residues. CDR3 protein: CSVGTASNEQFF. Here the CDR3 DNA reads TGCAGCGTGGGGACAGCTTCCAATGAGCAGTTCTTC.

V usage is TRBV6-2 or TRBV6-3 and J usage is TRBJ2-2; D unresolved. The length of the CDR3 is 14 residues. Per the germline V gene, CDR1 is MNHEY and CDR2 is SVGEGT. The V gene lost 5 bases and the J gene lost 6 bases, with 13 bases spanning the gap. CDR3 region: CASSTRTDAGELFF. The DNA for the CDR3 is TGTGCCAGCAGTACTCGGACGGACGCCGGGGAGCTGTTTTTT.

This clonotype has only one observation. This chain joins TRBV7-2 and TRBJ2-3, with 11 positions matching TRBD2. The trim removed 1 base at V and 2 bases at J, leaving 5 bases unmatched. The CDR3 is 17 amino acids. CDR1 and CDR2 (germline): SGHTA, FQGNSA. CDR3 DNA sequence: TGTGCCAGCAGCTTAGGACTAGCGGGGATCTTCACAGATACGCAGTATTTT. Translated: CASSLGLAGIFTDTQYF.